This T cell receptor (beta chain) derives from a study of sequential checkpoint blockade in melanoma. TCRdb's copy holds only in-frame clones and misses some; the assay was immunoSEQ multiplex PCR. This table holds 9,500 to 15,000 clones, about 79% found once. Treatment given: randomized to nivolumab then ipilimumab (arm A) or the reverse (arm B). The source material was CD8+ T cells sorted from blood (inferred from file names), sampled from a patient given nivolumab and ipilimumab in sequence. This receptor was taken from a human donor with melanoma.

The CDR3 nucleotides read TGCAGCGTTGAATGGCAGGGGGAGAACTACGAGCAGTACTTC. It specifies CSVEWQGENYEQYF. This rearrangement joins TRBV29-1 to TRBJ2-7, with TRBD1 matching 7 bases. This CDR3 spans 14 amino acids. Germline CDR1 and CDR2: SQVTM and ANQGSEA. V was pared by 2 bases and J by 3 bases, with 7 bases of the junction left unmatched.